This entry concerns a single TCR beta chain. This clone was recorded only once. The antigen it binds to is not known. One end of the junction is discordant with germline, which a read error may explain. The treatment or condition label, read with the paper, signifies: nivolumab (PD-1 blockade) given before sampling. The DNeasy Blood and Tissue Kit was used to extract DNA from formalin-fixed paraffin-embedded specimens. These data are taken from a study of T cells in tumors and immune-related adverse events (dated by TCRdb to about 2021). Spanning cysteine to phenylalanine, the CDR3 consists of 16 amino acids. The retained sequence is limited to the CDR3, 48 bases, with the frame set at the first base. CDR1 and CDR2 were assigned from the germline V gene (reference sequence) as SSHAT and FNYEAQ. The immunoSEQ assay was used to amplify and sequence the TCR beta locus, producing bulk TCR Vbeta CDR3 data. The study's own analysis went as follows. Non-productive CDR3s, sequences shorter than 7 amino acids, and those not starting with C or ending with F/W were excluded. Analysis was restricted to specimens with at least 1000 reads, and each clonotype was defined at the amino acid level. Clonality was computed as 1 minus Pielou's evenness. Library sizes were equalized by abundance-weighted random subsampling with replacement, which was repeated 100 times so that 95% confidence intervals could be reported. The Morisita overlap index was used to quantify repertoire overlap, and the top 40 clones in each specimen were examined for overlap with the irAE. This is the immuneACCESS table as TCRdb keeps it, with only in-frame sequences that have V and J called. A part of the clones is gone; compared with another copy, unresolved V genes explain less than half, and the rest is unexplained. Clonal size and the V and J genes are those of that table, whereas D and trimming came from the DNA. The sample table shows approximately 8,300 clones, and less than 95% are seen once. The ten largest account for roughly 2.4% of the sample.

This clonotype originated in a female donor with metastatic renal cell carcinoma. Sample: lymph node tissue, taken from a patient treated with anti-PD-1 therapy. Recombination connected TRBV7-7 to TRBJ2-5, with 7 central nucleotides matching TRBD1. In nucleotides, the sequence is TGTGCTAGCAGCCAACGACAGGGTCTGGCAGGGGAGACCCAGTACTTC. Translated, it gives CASSQRQGLAGETQYF.